The 28 T cell receptor beta chains below all came from one sample that was sequenced in a study of blood T cell repertoires in COVID-19. TCRdb keeps only in-frame clones here, not all; method: immunoSEQ multiplex PCR. Of 300,000 to 350,000 clones listed, around 87% are singletons. Sequenced sample: peripheral blood. The receptors come from a middle-aged woman with COVID-19, enrolled during active disease.

This sequence joins TRBV29-1 and TRBJ2-1; D might be TRBD2 (5 bases). The germline gives CDR1 SQVTM, CDR2 ANQGSEA. This CDR3 spans 14 amino acids. V lost 5 bases, J lost 4 bases, and 15 bases lay in between. This CDR3 reads CSVSRETAYNEQFF. Written as DNA, the CDR3 is TGCAGCGTTTCTAGGGAGACTGCTTACAATGAGCAGTTCTTC.

In its sample, this clone was seen once. V usage is TRBV28 and J usage is TRBJ1-1; D might be TRBD1 (6 bases). This CDR3 is built from 16 residues. Germline V gene sequence: CDR1 MDHEN, CDR2 SYDVKM. V was trimmed by 4 bases and J by 0 bases, leaving 15 bases between them. CDR3 in amino acids: CASSSYWTDMNTEAFF. The CDR3, as DNA: TGTGCCAGCAGTTCGTATTGGACAGACATGAACACTGAAGCTTTCTTT. Full variable domain (rest looked up from reference TRBV28 and TRBJ1-1): DVKVTQSSRYLVKRTGEKVFLECVQDMDHENMFWYRQDPGLGLRLIYFSYDVKMKEKGDIPEGYSVSREKKERFSLILESASTNQTSMYLCASSSYWTDMNTEAFFGQGTRLTVV.

With respect to this clone: Other DNA sequences of this sample code for an identical CDR3. V usage is TRBV19 and J usage is TRBJ1-3; D is perhaps TRBD1 (6 bases). Germline CDR1 reads LNHDA; CDR2 reads SQIVND (reference sequence). The V and J ends lost 3 bases and 0 bases respectively, with 12 bases between them. This CDR3 spans 16 amino acids. CDR3 amino acids: CASSIPTGSSGNTIYF. The CDR3 nucleotides are TGTGCCAGTAGTATTCCAACAGGGAGCTCTGGAAACACCATATATTTT.

The count of this clone is one. CDR3 residues: CASSQDISHQETQYF. DNA of the CDR3: TGTGCCAGCAGCCAAGATATCAGTCACCAAGAGACCCAGTACTTC. V and J are TRBV3-1 (or the pseudogene TRBV3-2) and TRBJ2-5; no firm D call. V dropped 0 bases and J dropped 0 bases, with 8 bases sitting between them. Germline CDR1 LGHDT, CDR2 YNNKEL (reference sequence). The CDR3 extends over 15 amino acids.

The chain carries TRBV7-9 and TRBJ1-5; 9 bases are shared with TRBD1. The germline gives CDR1 SEHNR, CDR2 FQNEAQ (reference sequence). The V segment lost 3 bases and the J segment 4 bases; nucleotides outside the gene matches: 4. CDR3 length: 15 amino acids. CDR3: CASSLGQGPNQPQHF. The CDR3 coding sequence is TGTGCCAGCAGCTTGGGACAGGGACCTAATCAGCCCCAGCATTTT.

V and J are TRBV7-9 and TRBJ1-1; no reliable D call. The CDR3 consists of 14 residues. CDR1 is SEHNR and CDR2 is FQNEAQ in the germline V gene (reference sequence). V was clipped by 1 base and J by 6 bases, with 12 bases between them. The CDR3 nucleotides read TGTGCCAGCAGCTTAGGACCCCCCCGGGCTGAAGCTTTCTTT. Its translation: CASSLGPPRAEAFF.

The rearrangement links TRBV7-8 to TRBJ2-7; D unresolved. The CDR3 runs to 11 residues. In germline, CDR1 is SGHVS, CDR2 FQNEAQ. Between the trimmed V and J ends, which lost 2 bases and 6 bases, there was a span of 5 bases. The chain's CDR3 is CASSLNSEQYF. CDR3 DNA: TGTGCCAGCAGCTTAAATAGCGAGCAGTACTTC.

This clone has only one observation. The CDR3 nucleotides read TGTGCCTCGCGACGCGGGGGGGTGGTGAATGAGCAGTTCTTC. Its translation is CASRRGGVVNEQFF. The chain couples TRBV7-2 to TRBJ2-1; 9 bases align to TRBD2. CDR3 length: 14 residues. V lost 11 bases, J lost 7 bases, and 12 bases stayed unmatched. The V gene's germline CDR1 is SGHTA and CDR2 FQGNSA.

The J gene is TRBJ1-3, the V gene TRBV7-2; 9 bases line up with TRBD1. J lost 0 bases, V lost 3 bases, and 9 bases had no gene match. The CDR3 loop spans 18 amino acids. Germline-derived CDR1 and CDR2 are SGHTA and FQGNSA. CDR3 bases: TGTGCCAGCAGCTTTTTCGGGACAGGGACGACCTCTGGAAACACCATATATTTT. Translation: CASSFFGTGTTSGNTIYF.

J is TRBJ2-1 and V is TRBV5-6; 10 nucleotides match TRBD2. The CDR3 has 16 amino acids. Germline CDR1 and CDR2: SGHDT and YYEEEE. Trimming took 4 bases from V and 7 from J; bases not matched to a gene: 11. Here the CDR3 DNA reads TGTGCCAGCAGCATTTTTAGCGGGAGGACGGGGAATGAGCAGTTCTTC. This encodes CASSIFSGRTGNEQFF.

The chain carries TRBV15 and TRBJ1-4, with 10 bases fitting TRBD1. The CDR3 is made up of 14 amino acids. Germline CDR1 LNHNV, CDR2 YYDKDF (reference sequence). J was trimmed by 7 bases and V by 1 base; bases with no gene match: 0. CDR3 amino acids: CATSRGQGAEKLFF. In DNA form, the CDR3 reads TGTGCCACCAGCAGAGGACAGGGGGCTGAAAAACTGTTTTTT.

This clone was recorded once. The chain uses TRBV19 and TRBJ2-1; TRBD2 aligns across 10 bases. The length of the CDR3 is 13 residues. The V gene's germline CDR1 is LNHDA and CDR2 SQIVND (reference sequence). Trimming took 7 bases from V and 7 from J; bases not matched to a gene: 4. CDR3 loop: CASTVTSGNEQFF. CDR3 in DNA: TGTGCCAGTACCGTGACTAGCGGGAATGAGCAGTTCTTC.

This chain links TRBV7-2 with TRBJ2-5; D is perhaps TRBD2 (6 bases). Germline V gene lookup returns CDR1 SGHTA and CDR2 FQGNSA. V was clipped by 5 bases and J by 4 bases, with 14 bases between them. The CDR3 spans 14 residues. Here the CDR3 DNA reads TGTGCCAGCAGCCCAAGACTAGGAGGAGAGACCCAGTACTTC. It is translated as CASSPRLGGETQYF.

Notes on this clone: The same CDR3 is also encoded by other DNA sequences in this sample. The CDR3, as DNA: TGTGCCAGCAGCCAAAGTGACAGGGCTAATCAGCCCCAGCATTTT. Translating gives CASSQSDRANQPQHF. This chain connects TRBV3-1 (or the pseudogene TRBV3-2) to TRBJ1-5; 7 positions agree with TRBD1. Trimming at V came to 2 bases and at J to 4 bases, leaving 5 bases not matched to a gene. Germline V gives CDR1 LGHDT, CDR2 YNNKEL (reference sequence). CDR3 length: 15 amino acids.

The genes are TRBV5-1 and TRBJ1-1, with 7 nucleotides matching TRBD1. CDR3 length equals 15 residues. In germline, CDR1 is SGHRS, CDR2 YFSETQ. V dropped 4 bases and J dropped 1; count of bases not matched to a gene: 7. The CDR3 DNA reads as TGCGCCAGCAGCAACCTAGGGGGCACGAACACTGAAGCTTTCTTT. It specifies CASSNLGGTNTEAFF.

The rearrangement links TRBV30 to TRBJ2-5, with a tentative D call TRBD2 (6 bases). This CDR3 comprises 13 residues. Germline V gives CDR1 GTSNPN, CDR2 SVGIG (reference sequence). Trimming shortened V by 1 base and J by 4 bases, and 10 bases separated the two germline ends. The CDR3 region has the DNA TGTGCCTGGAGTGCGGGTAGCGGAGAGACCCAGTACTTC. Translating it yields CAWSAGSGETQYF.

The chain combines TRBV29-1 with TRBJ1-1; a possible D gene is TRBD1 (6 bases). V gave up 4 bases and J gave up 4 bases, with 16 bases separating them. This CDR3 is 14 amino acids long. Germline assignment: CDR1 SQVTM and CDR2 ANQGSEA. The CDR3 reads CSVGAGEGTTEAFF. For the CDR3, the DNA is TGCAGCGTTGGGGCAGGGGAGGGCACCACTGAAGCTTTCTTT.

The CDR3 DNA is TGTGCCAGCAGTTTACCCGGGACAGGCTCTTATGGCTACACCTTC. The encoded protein is CASSLPGTGSYGYTF. The V and J genes are TRBV28 and TRBJ1-2, with TRBD1 matching over 8 bases. CDR3 length: 15 amino acids. Germline trimming cut 2 bases from V and 5 bases from J; bases unmatched to any gene: 7. The germline V gene encodes CDR1 MDHEN and CDR2 SYDVKM.

This chain connects TRBV5-1 to TRBJ2-7; TRBD1 aligns across 9 bases. The V and J ends lost 4 bases and 7 bases, in that order; junction bases with no gene match: 6. The germline CDR1 and CDR2 sequences are SGHRS and YFSETQ. This CDR3 region has 13 residues. CDR3 region: CASSVRDRDEQYF. For the CDR3, the DNA is TGCGCCAGCAGCGTTCGGGACAGGGATGAGCAGTACTTC.

This clone was observed a single time. The V call is TRBV29-1, the J call TRBJ1-2, with 9 bases aligning to TRBD1. Germline V gene lookup returns CDR1 SQVTM and CDR2 ANQGSEA. With 7 bases clipped from V and 12 bases from J, the junction kept 15 bases outside the gene matches. This CDR3 has 13 amino acids. The CDR3 reads CSAGQGSARTDTF. CDR3 nucleotide sequence: TGCAGCGCCGGACAGGGGTCGGCCAGGACTGACACCTTC.

This chain links TRBV6-6 with TRBJ2-7, with 11 bases identical to TRBD2. The CDR3 is 14 residues long. Trimming at V came to 2 bases and at J to 4 bases, leaving 1 base not matched to a gene. Germline lookup yields CDR1 MNHNY and CDR2 SVGAGI (reference sequence). The CDR3 nucleotides read TGTGCCAGCAGTTACGGACTAGCGGGTTACGAGCAGTACTTC. Protein product: CASSYGLAGYEQYF.

This chain uses TRBV5-4 with TRBJ1-1, with a weak D call TRBD1 (5 bases). The CDR3 covers 15 residues. The V gene's germline CDR1 is SGHNT and CDR2 YYREEE (reference sequence). V lost 1 base and J 4 bases, leaving 14 bases between the germline ends. CDR3 amino acids: CASSLRQAGGTEAFF. The CDR3 DNA sequence: TGTGCCAGCAGCTTGCGGCAGGCCGGGGGCACTGAAGCTTTCTTT.

The CDR3 sequence: CASSLVTGGNSPLHF. The DNA of the CDR3 is TGTGCCAGCAGCTTAGTGACAGGGGGGAATTCACCCCTCCACTTT. The chain joins TRBV7-6 to TRBJ1-6, with TRBD1 matching 9 bases. The CDR3 is 15 amino acids. Unmatched junction bases numbered 2, after V lost 1 base and J lost 7 bases. Per germline, CDR1 SGHVS and CDR2 FNYEAQ.

The chain combines TRBV6-5 with TRBJ1-1; the match to TRBD1 covers 7 bases. Germline trimming cut 5 bases from V and 2 bases from J; bases unmatched to any gene: 8. This CDR3 is 15 amino acids long. Germline CDR1 is MNHEY and CDR2 is SVGAGI. The CDR3 DNA reads as TGTGCCAGCAGTATGTCCGGGACAGTCAACACTGAAGCTTTCTTT. Translation gives CASSMSGTVNTEAFF.

This clone was detected only once. The CDR3 nucleotides are TGCAGTGCTAGTGGACAGGGGGCCAGATTGAACACTGAAGCTTTCTTT. Translated: CSASGQGARLNTEAFF. This rearrangement joins TRBV20-1 to TRBJ1-1; TRBD1 aligns across 11 bases. The CDR3 totals 16 residues. Germline CDR1 is DFQATT and CDR2 is SNEGSKA (reference sequence). Unmatched junction bases numbered 6, after V lost 3 bases and J lost 0 bases.

This chain connects TRBV28 to TRBJ2-7, with 11 bases fitting TRBD1. Germline trimming cut 3 bases from V and 2 bases from J; bases unmatched to any gene: 15. The CDR3 contains 19 residues. Germline V lookup: CDR1 MDHEN, CDR2 SYDVKM. The CDR3 DNA sequence: TGTGCCAGCAGTTTGAAGCTTTTTTCGGGGGGACAGGGGGCCTACGAGCAGTACTTC. Residues: CASSLKLFSGGQGAYEQYF.

V gene TRBV28 combines with J gene TRBJ2-2, with D uncertain. V lost 7 bases to trimming and J lost 0 bases, with 9 bases between them. Germline assignment: CDR1 MDHEN and CDR2 SYDVKM. The length of the CDR3 is 14 residues. The CDR3 DNA reads as TGTGCCAGCATGTTACCTACGAACACCGGGGAGCTGTTTTTT. Encoded protein: CASMLPTNTGELFF.

The chain joins TRBV7-6 to TRBJ2-5; 9 nucleotides align to TRBD1. The length of the CDR3 is 18 residues. CDR1 and CDR2 from the germline V gene are SGHVS and FNYEAQ. The trim removed 4 bases at V and 5 bases at J, leaving 17 bases unmatched. The CDR3: CASSSNSRGQGRRETQYF. DNA for the CDR3: TGTGCCAGCAGCTCCAATTCCCGAGGACAGGGGCGGAGGGAGACCCAGTACTTC.